The next 23 T cell receptor beta chains were all read from a single sample in a study of T-cell reconstitution after alpha-beta-depleted transplantation in children. Unique molecular identifiers were built into the TCRbeta library. Each CDR3 protein is one row after TCRdb ran MiXCR on the PCR reads. This repertoire shows 250,000 or so distinct CDR3 sequences, around 25% found once; its top ten account for 4% to 5.5%. Sample: PBMCs, mostly from graft donor cells, taken 360 days after TCRalphabeta/CD19-depleted stem cell transplant. The receptor source for this set is a female patient aged 2-10 years who had a stem cell transplant for congenital amegakaryocytic thrombocytopenia, so the T cells may come from the graft donor.

The chain has TRBV12-3 or TRBV12-4 and TRBJ1-4; 9 bases agree with TRBD1. The length of the CDR3 is 17 residues. V was clipped by 5 bases and J by 1 base; unmatched bases: 8. CDR3 bases: TGTGCCAGCAGTCCTACAGGGGGCGGGGTAACTAATGAAAAACTGTTTTTT. It codes for CASSPTGGGVTNEKLFF.

This clonotype has more than one count but fewer than ten. This sequence joins TRBV20-1 and TRBJ2-7; D ambiguous. The CDR3 extends over 15 amino acids. CDR1 is DFQATT, CDR2 SNEGSKA, per germline (reference sequence). The V end was cut by 0 bases, the J end by 1 base, with 13 bases between. Here the CDR3 DNA reads TGCAGTGCTAGAGACTCCGTAGCCGTATCCTACGAGCAGTACTTC. It is translated as CSARDSVAVSYEQYF.

This chain links TRBV29-1 with TRBJ1-1; D is undetermined. The length of the CDR3 is 11 residues. Trimming removed 4 bases from V and 7 bases from J, with 10 bases in between. Germline V gene lookup returns CDR1 SQVTM and CDR2 ANQGSEA. CDR3 DNA: TGCAGCGTTGTCTGGCAGCGTGAAGCTTTCTTT. It specifies CSVVWQREAFF.

This clonotype was observed a few times. This chain connects TRBV28 to TRBJ1-4; D remains unclear. V lost 5 bases to trimming and J lost 7 bases, with 11 bases between them. CDR1 and CDR2 from the germline V gene are MDHEN and SYDVKM. CDR3 length: 13 amino acids. CDR3 loop: CASSAENVEKLFF. The CDR3 DNA reads as TGTGCCAGCAGTGCGGAAAACGTTGAAAAACTGTTTTTT. Filled out from reference TRBV28 and TRBJ1-4, the complete variable domain reads DVKVTQSSRYLVKRTGEKVFLECVQDMDHENMFWYRQDPGLGLRLIYFSYDVKMKEKGDIPEGYSVSREKKERFSLILESASTNQTSMYLCASSAENVEKLFFGSGTQLSVL.

This clonotype was detected ten times or more. The chain combines TRBV20-1 with TRBJ2-1; D might be TRBD1 or TRBD2, each matching 5 bases. CDR3 length: 14 amino acids. Trimming took 6 bases from V and 5 from J, leaving 17 bases between them. Looked up from germline, CDR1 is DFQATT and CDR2 is SNEGSKA (reference sequence). The CDR3 nucleotides read TGCAGTGCCCCGGACAACTTGGGGGACAATGAGCAGTTCTTC. Its protein product is CSAPDNLGDNEQFF.

The chain recombines TRBV5-6 with TRBJ1-1, with 7 nucleotides matching TRBD1. V was pared by 2 bases and J by 1 base, with 5 bases of the junction left unmatched. The V gene's germline CDR1 is SGHDT and CDR2 YYEEEE. CDR3 length: 15 residues. CDR3 bases: TGTGCCAGCAGCTTATGGACAGGAGGGAACACTGAAGCTTTCTTT. Translated, it gives CASSLWTGGNTEAFF.

V usage is TRBV18 and J usage is TRBJ2-3; D remains unclear. The ends were cut back, 0 bases at V and 5 bases at J, with 12 bases in the middle. There are 15 residues in the CDR3. Germline values: CDR1 KGHSH, CDR2 LQKENI. The CDR3 DNA sequence: TGTGCCAGCTCACCACCAAGAGGAGTGGGAGATACGCAGTATTTT. This gives the protein CASSPPRGVGDTQYF.

This clonotype was detected many times. The chain uses TRBV12-3 or TRBV12-4 and TRBJ1-2, with D possibly matching TRBD1 (5 bases). Deletions cut 6 bases from V and 3 bases from J, with 17 bases between. The CDR3 runs 15 residues. The CDR3 loop is CASSPPGRNYYGYTF. DNA of the CDR3: TGTGCCAGCAGCCCCCCGGGACGAAACTACTATGGCTACACCTTC.

This sequence joins TRBV5-1 and TRBJ2-1; 7 bases line up with TRBD2. Per the germline V gene, CDR1 is SGHRS and CDR2 is YFSETQ. This CDR3 has 16 residues. CDR3: CPSSQPCGRTYNEQFF. The CDR3 region has the DNA TGCCCAAGCAGCCAACCCTGCGGGAGAACCTACAATGAGCAGTTCTTC.

V usage is TRBV20-1 and J usage is TRBJ2-1, with D possibly TRBD2 on 6 matching bases. The V gene's germline CDR1 is DFQATT and CDR2 SNEGSKA (reference sequence). The CDR3 is 15 amino acids. With 6 bases removed from V and 5 bases from J, the gap between germline ends came to 20 bases. CDR3 coding DNA: TGCAGTGCGTCCCCCTCGGAGGGGTTAAACAATGAGCAGTTCTTC. It encodes CSASPSEGLNNEQFF.

This clonotype was picked up a small number of times. The chain employs TRBV7-9 and TRBJ1-5; unclear D gene. V was shortened by 3 bases and J by 5 bases, with 11 bases between the two germline ends. The CDR3 has 14 amino acids. Germline V gene lookup returns CDR1 SEHNR and CDR2 FQNEAQ (reference sequence). CDR3 protein: CASSLASGDQPQHF. Written as DNA, the CDR3 is TGTGCCAGCAGCTTGGCGTCAGGAGATCAGCCCCAGCATTTT.

The genes are TRBV4-3 and TRBJ2-2; D remains ambiguous. This CDR3 contains 14 residues. Trimming left V 0 bases short and J 7 bases short, with 9 bases between. Germline values: CDR1 LGHNA, CDR2 YSLEER. CDR3 residues: CASSQDSSGGELFF. The DNA for the CDR3 is TGCGCCAGCAGCCAAGATAGTAGTGGCGGGGAGCTGTTTTTT.

This clonotype was seen a few times. The chain links TRBV7-9 to TRBJ2-4, with no clear D. Trimming shortened V by 5 bases and J by 6 bases, and 20 bases separated the two germline ends. Germline values: CDR1 SEHNR, CDR2 FQNEAQ (reference sequence). This CDR3 is built from 16 residues. As DNA, the CDR3 is TGTGCCAGCAGCCGTTATTTGGTGGGCCTACTAAACATTCAGTACTTC. Its translation: CASSRYLVGLLNIQYF.

V gene TRBV12-5 combines with J gene TRBJ2-5; D is ambiguous. The CDR3 runs 13 residues. V lost 7 bases, J lost 1 base, and 10 bases lay in between. CDR1 and CDR2 (germline): LGHNT, FRNRAP. CDR3 protein: CASVPDGQETQYF. CDR3 DNA: TGTGCTAGTGTTCCGGACGGCCAAGAGACCCAGTACTTC.

This clonotype came up a few times. The chain combines TRBV6-2 or TRBV6-3 with TRBJ2-6; TRBD1 aligns across 9 bases. This CDR3 has 16 residues. Per germline, CDR1 MNHEY and CDR2 SVGEGT. V shed 4 bases, J shed 3 bases, and the junction held 4 bases outside the gene matches. The DNA of the CDR3 is TGTGCCAGCAGTTGGGACAGGGAGGTTGGGGCCAACGTCCTGACTTTC. Its protein product is CASSWDREVGANVLTF.

In its sample, this clonotype was seen a few times. The chain carries TRBV10-3 and TRBJ2-3; TRBD2 matches 15 bases. The CDR3 totals 14 residues. Germline V gives CDR1 ENHRY, CDR2 SYGVKD. Trimming at V came to 7 bases and at J to 5 bases, leaving 1 base not matched to a gene. CDR3 region: CAIKGLAGGDTQYF. Written as DNA, the CDR3 is TGTGCCATCAAGGGACTAGCGGGGGGAGATACGCAGTATTTT.

The CDR3 region is CSAGTANYGYTF. CDR3 in DNA: TGCAGTGCTGGGACAGCTAACTATGGCTACACCTTC. The chain recombines TRBV20-1 with TRBJ1-2; 7 nucleotides agree with TRBD1. Germline lookup yields CDR1 DFQATT and CDR2 SNEGSKA (reference sequence). The V gene end was trimmed by 5 bases and the J gene end by 0 bases; junction bases not matched to a gene: 0. The CDR3 is 12 amino acids.

In this sample, this clonotype turned up a few times. J is TRBJ1-5 and V is TRBV10-3; TRBD1 matches 9 bases. J was trimmed by 6 bases and V by 10 bases; bases with no gene match: 10. The V gene's germline CDR1 is ENHRY and CDR2 SYGVKD. The CDR3 extends over 14 amino acids. CDR3 bases: TGTGCCACGTCCCGGGACAGGGATGGTCAGCCCCAGCATTTT. Protein product: CATSRDRDGQPQHF.

This clonotype was found a few times. The chain combines TRBV9 with TRBJ1-1; no definite D call. Deletions cut 0 bases from V and 1 base from J, with 7 bases between. Germline V lookup: CDR1 SGDLS, CDR2 YYNGEE. The CDR3 loop spans 14 amino acids. In DNA form, the CDR3 reads TGTGCCAGCAGCGTAGGGATGGGGAACACTGAAGCTTTCTTT. Its protein is CASSVGMGNTEAFF.

The V and J genes are TRBV28 and TRBJ1-1; a possible D gene is TRBD1 (6 bases). Trimming pared 6 bases from V and 4 bases from J, leaving 12 bases between. Germline V gives CDR1 MDHEN, CDR2 SYDVKM. The CDR3 spans 13 residues. The CDR3 nucleotides are TGTGCCAGCAGGCCCGCAGGGGCCACTGAAGCTTTCTTT. This translates into CASRPAGATEAFF.

This clonotype was counted many times. The V gene is TRBV6-5, the J gene TRBJ1-6, with 10 bases lining up with TRBD1. Per the germline V gene, CDR1 is MNHEY and CDR2 is SVGAGI. Trimming cost V 5 bases and J 10 bases; bases outside gene matches: 8. There are 15 residues in the CDR3. In DNA, the CDR3 is TGTGCCAGCAGTCCCACCGGGACAGGGGAGTCACCCCTCCACTTT. Translated, it gives CASSPTGTGESPLHF.

This clonotype was picked up one time. The chain uses TRBV5-1 and TRBJ1-2; D gene ambiguous. The CDR3 totals 17 residues. Germline assignment: CDR1 SGHRS and CDR2 YFSETQ. The ends were cut back, 6 bases at V and 8 bases at J, with 29 bases in the middle. For the CDR3, the DNA is TGCGCCAGCAACCCTCGCTCGGAGTTGGCAGCCAAGGACGGCTACACCTTC. Translating it yields CASNPRSELAAKDGYTF.

This chain uses TRBV10-2 with TRBJ2-5; the D gene is possibly TRBD2 (5 bases). There are 15 residues in the CDR3. Germline V CDR1 and CDR2: WSHSY, SAAADI. Trimming removed 0 bases at V and 5 bases at J, with 13 bases between. The CDR3 loop is CASSESVAGGETQYF. CDR3 nucleotides: TGCGCCAGCAGTGAGTCTGTGGCAGGCGGGGAGACCCAGTACTTC.